Included here is one TCR beta chain sequence, with context. V lost 6 bases to trimming and J lost 5 bases; unmatched junction nucleotides: 12. The CDR3 loop spans 17 amino acids. Germline CDR1 and CDR2: MNHNS and SASEGT. This specimen comes from a study of T-cell reconstitution after alpha-beta-depleted transplantation in children. Preparing the TCRbeta library involved the use of unique molecular identifiers. TCRdb processed the PCR reads anew with MiXCR; each CDR3 protein has one entry. The sample carries a few hundred thousand distinct CDR3 sequences, over 9% recorded once. Material: PBMCs from the stem cell graft donor, obtained from the stem cell graft. The sequence came from a human donor who donated a stem cell graft to a child with acute lymphoblastic leukemia. This chain links TRBV6-1 with TRBJ2-1; 11 nucleotides agree with TRBD1. CDR3: CASSKGTGGVHNNEQFF. In nucleotides, the CDR3 is TGTGCCAGCAGCAAAGGGACAGGGGGGGTCCACAACAATGAGCAGTTCTTC.